This T cell receptor (beta chain) was identified during a study of cytomegalovirus exposure and HLA in healthy donors. Whole-study findings and limits: Previously analyzed data showed that most TCR beta V segments were productive at a frequency of about 87% or about 30%.

Primers: 60 Vbeta forward and 13 Jbeta reverse. Data came from immunoSEQ multiplex PCR; TCRdb stores just in-frame clones and leaves some out. The sample yields 130,000 to 150,000 clones, 73% seen once. With regard to this clone: Its specificity is not known.

The source is a young woman in good health and CMV-seronegative. Sample: PBMCs.

This CDR3 is CASSIWAGRQPQHF. The DNA of the CDR3 is TGTGCCAGTAGTATATGGGCAGGGCGACAGCCCCAGCATTTT. This chain joins TRBV19 and TRBJ1-5; a weak D match, TRBD1 (5 bases). Germline V gene sequence: CDR1 LNHDA, CDR2 SQIVND (reference sequence). V shed 2 bases and J shed 7 bases, with 12 bases lying between them. This CDR3 comprises 14 residues. Based on the CDR3 plus reference TRBV19 and TRBJ1-5, the full variable domain is DGGITQSPKYLFRKEGQNVTLSCEQNLNHDAMYWYRQDPGQGLRLIYYSQIVNDFQKGDIAEGYSVSREKKESFPLTVTSAQKNPTAFYLCASSIWAGRQPQHFGDGTRLSIL.